This T cell receptor beta chain comes out of a study of beta chain features in type 1 diabetes. Sequencing targeted expressed TCRB transcripts, as all isolated RNA had been reverse transcribed. Some clones are missing from TCRdb's copy, which holds only in-frame ones; the method was immunoSEQ multiplex PCR. The data hold about 230,000 clones, with about 10% observed a single time. CDR3 length equals 11 residues. Germline values: CDR1 DFQATT, CDR2 SNEGSKA (reference sequence). This rearrangement joins TRBV20-1 to TRBJ2-5; maybe TRBD1 (6 bases). The sample comprised naive CD4+ T cells from blood. The TCR comes from a young woman in good health. CDR3 sequence reads: CSPGQQETQYF. CDR3 DNA: TGCAGCCCAGGACAGCAAGAGACCCAGTACTTC.